Listed here are 11 T cell receptor beta chains from one sample, sequenced in a study of blood T cell repertoires in COVID-19. Assay: immunoSEQ multiplex PCR; the TCRdb copy retains only in-frame clones and omits some. The sample lists 200,000 to 250,000 clones; over 80% were seen once. The sequencing input was PBMCs or T cells enriched from blood (not recorded which). The source of these receptors is a man between 45 and 60 years old who had been exposed to COVID-19.

This chain connects TRBV6-1 to TRBJ2-2; TRBD1 matches at 7 bases. This CDR3 region has 15 residues. Looked up from germline, CDR1 is MNHNS and CDR2 is SASEGT. The ends lost 3 bases at V and 3 bases at J; junction bases unmatched: 4. The DNA for the CDR3 is TGTGCCAGCAGTGATAGGGGGCTCGACACCGGGGAGCTGTTTTTT. Protein sequence: CASSDRGLDTGELFF.

The rearrangement links TRBV5-1 to TRBJ2-3; 14 nucleotides match TRBD2. Germline V CDR1 and CDR2: SGHRS, YFSETQ. CDR3 length equals 17 residues. V lost 2 bases, J lost 4 bases, and 6 bases stayed unmatched. CDR3 coding DNA: TGCGCCAGCAGCTTAGGACTAGCGGGAGGATGGGCAGATACGCAGTATTTT. Its translation: CASSLGLAGGWADTQYF.

V usage is TRBV19 and J usage is TRBJ1-1; unclear D gene. V shed 3 bases and J shed 8 bases, with 19 bases lying between them. This CDR3 is built from 15 residues. The V gene's germline CDR1 is LNHDA and CDR2 SQIVND (reference sequence). Here the CDR3 reads CASSIMSGWRVEAFF. The CDR3 region has the DNA TGTGCCAGTAGTATTATGAGTGGCTGGAGGGTAGAAGCTTTCTTT.

The gene calls are TRBV7-8 and TRBJ1-3; D is undetermined. This CDR3 is 13 amino acids long. Trimming shortened V by 1 base and J by 7 bases, and 8 bases separated the two germline ends. The germline V gene has CDR1 SGHVS and CDR2 FQNEAQ. The CDR3 here is CASSLGTANTIYF. CDR3 DNA sequence: TGTGCCAGCAGCTTAGGAACAGCTAACACCATATATTTT.

This clone occurred once. The J gene is TRBJ2-3, the V gene TRBV2; D call uncertain. Deletions cut 4 bases from V and 10 bases from J, with 9 bases between. Germline assignment: CDR1 SNHLY and CDR2 FYNNEI. The CDR3 loop spans 11 amino acids. CDR3 in amino acids: CASSVLGSQYF. The CDR3 nucleotides are TGTGCCAGCAGTGTCCTAGGTTCGCAGTATTTT.

The CDR3 is CASSFLRGTGGEAFF. The DNA for the CDR3 is TGTGCCAGCAGTTTTCTTCGGGGGACAGGGGGCGAAGCTTTCTTT. The V gene is TRBV27, the J gene TRBJ1-1; TRBD1 agrees at 12 bases. The CDR3 sequence is 15 residues long. Germline V gene sequence: CDR1 MNHEY, CDR2 SMNVEV (reference sequence). J lost 8 bases, V lost 3 bases, and 7 bases had no gene match.

The chain couples TRBV2 to TRBJ1-1; TRBD1 agrees at 8 bases. The CDR3 extends over 13 amino acids. Germline assignment: CDR1 SNHLY and CDR2 FYNNEI. The ends lost 5 bases at V and 5 bases at J; junction bases unmatched: 4. CDR3 DNA sequence: TGTGCCAGCAGTAGACAGGGGTTAACTGAAGCTTTCTTT. It yields the protein CASSRQGLTEAFF.

The chain uses TRBV28 and TRBJ1-3; 10 bases are shared with TRBD1. The V gene end was trimmed by 8 bases and the J gene end by 1 base; junction bases not matched to a gene: 2. This CDR3 is 14 amino acids long. Germline V gives CDR1 MDHEN, CDR2 SYDVKM. The CDR3 reads CASRQGASGNTIYF. In DNA form, the CDR3 reads TGTGCCAGCCGACAGGGGGCATCTGGAAACACCATATATTTT.

The chain has TRBV19 and TRBJ2-7, with TRBD1 identical over 7 bases. Germline values: CDR1 LNHDA, CDR2 SQIVND (reference sequence). This CDR3 region has 14 residues. J gave up 3 bases and V 6 bases, and 8 bases lay outside the gene matches. The CDR3, as DNA: TGTGCCAGTAGACCCCAGGGGGACCGCTACGAGCAGTACTTC. Translated, it gives CASRPQGDRYEQYF. The full variable domain, with the rest looked up from reference TRBV19 and TRBJ2-7, is DGGITQSPKYLFRKEGQNVTLSCEQNLNHDAMYWYRQDPGQGLRLIYYSQIVNDFQKGDIAEGYSVSREKKESFPLTVTSAQKNPTAFYLCASRPQGDRYEQYFGPGTRLTVT.

This chain joins TRBV19 and TRBJ1-2; possibly TRBD1 for D (5 bases). This CDR3 has 12 residues. Looked up from germline, CDR1 is LNHDA and CDR2 is SQIVND (reference sequence). V lost 5 bases and J 6 bases, leaving 10 bases between the germline ends. CDR3 coding DNA: TGTGCCAGTAGTTACTCGGGGGATGGCTACACCTTC. This sequence encodes CASSYSGDGYTF.

The chain joins TRBV27 to TRBJ2-2, with 15 bases that match TRBD2. This CDR3 has 19 residues. CDR1 MNHEY and CDR2 SMNVEV come from the germline V gene (reference sequence). The V and J ends lost 7 bases and 1 base, in that order; junction bases with no gene match: 10. CDR3 sequence (DNA): TGTGCCAGCAAAGGAAATGGACTAGCGGGAGGGAAGAACACCGGGGAGCTGTTTTTT. Translated: CASKGNGLAGGKNTGELFF.